This T cell receptor beta chain was sequenced in a study of cytomegalovirus exposure and HLA in healthy donors. Study-level findings and limits: An ancestry cluster, one associated with Asian ancestry, reportedly showed fewer N-insertions than the roughly 700-donor mean in a later analysis.

In regard to this clone: Its antigen is as yet unknown.

Trimming took off 6 bases at V and 0 bases at J, with 13 bases between the two ends. Germline V CDR1 and CDR2: SGHRS, YFSETQ. CDR3 length: 14 residues. The study ran its PCR with 60 Vbeta and 13 Jbeta primers. Sequencing used immunoSEQ multiplex PCR; TCRdb keeps in-frame clones, though not all of them. The data show 150,000 to 200,000 clones, around two thirds seen once. The chain carries TRBV5-1 and TRBJ2-7, with D possibly being TRBD2 (7 bases). This sequence originates from a man aged 45-60 years in good health and CMV-seronegative. The specimen was PBMCs. CDR3 loop: CASNLRGPSYEQYF. CDR3 nucleotides: TGCGCCAGCAACCTGCGGGGGCCCTCCTACGAGCAGTACTTC.